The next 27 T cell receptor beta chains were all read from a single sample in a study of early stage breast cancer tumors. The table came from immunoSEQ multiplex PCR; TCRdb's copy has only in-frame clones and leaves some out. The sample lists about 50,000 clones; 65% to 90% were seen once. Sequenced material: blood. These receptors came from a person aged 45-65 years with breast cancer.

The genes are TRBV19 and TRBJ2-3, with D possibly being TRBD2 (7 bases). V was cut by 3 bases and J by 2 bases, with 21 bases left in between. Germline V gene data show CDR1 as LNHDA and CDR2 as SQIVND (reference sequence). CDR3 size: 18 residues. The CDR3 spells CASSIRGGLASLTDTQYF. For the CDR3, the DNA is TGTGCCAGTAGTATTAGGGGGGGACTTGCTTCCCTCACAGATACGCAGTATTTT.

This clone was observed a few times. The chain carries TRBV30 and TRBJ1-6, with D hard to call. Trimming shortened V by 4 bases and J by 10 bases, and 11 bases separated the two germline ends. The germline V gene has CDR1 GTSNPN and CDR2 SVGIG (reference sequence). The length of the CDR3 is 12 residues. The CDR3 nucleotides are TGTGCCTGGAATTCCTATATATCACCCCTCCACTTT. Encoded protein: CAWNSYISPLHF.

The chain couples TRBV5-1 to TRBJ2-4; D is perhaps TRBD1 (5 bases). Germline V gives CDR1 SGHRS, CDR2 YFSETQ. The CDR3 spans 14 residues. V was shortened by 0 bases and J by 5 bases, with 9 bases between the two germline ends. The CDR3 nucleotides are TGCGCCAGCAGCTTGGGTGGACACGAAAACATTCAGTACTTC. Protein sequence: CASSLGGHENIQYF.

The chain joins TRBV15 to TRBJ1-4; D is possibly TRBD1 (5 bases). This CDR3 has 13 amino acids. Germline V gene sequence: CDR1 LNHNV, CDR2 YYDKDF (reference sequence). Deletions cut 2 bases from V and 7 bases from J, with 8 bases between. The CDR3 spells CATSRIRGEKLFF. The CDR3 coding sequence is TGTGCCACCAGCAGAATTAGGGGTGAAAAACTGTTTTTT.

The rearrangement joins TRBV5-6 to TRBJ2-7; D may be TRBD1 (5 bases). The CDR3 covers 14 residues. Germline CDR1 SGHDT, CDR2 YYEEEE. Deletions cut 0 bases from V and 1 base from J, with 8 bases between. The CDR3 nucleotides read TGTGCCAGCAGCTTGGGACAGCCATCCTACGAGCAGTACTTC. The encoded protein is CASSLGQPSYEQYF.

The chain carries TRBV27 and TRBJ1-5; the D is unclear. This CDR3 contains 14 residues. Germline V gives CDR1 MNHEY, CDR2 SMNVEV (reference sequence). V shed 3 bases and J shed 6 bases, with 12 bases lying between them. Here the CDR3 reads CASSFNGRVQPQHF. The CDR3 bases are TGTGCCAGCAGTTTTAACGGGCGCGTTCAGCCCCAGCATTTT.

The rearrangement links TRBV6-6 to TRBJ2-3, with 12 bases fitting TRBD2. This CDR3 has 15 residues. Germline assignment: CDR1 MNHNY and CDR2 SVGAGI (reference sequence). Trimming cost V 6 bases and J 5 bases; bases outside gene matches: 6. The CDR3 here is CASRNGLAGLDTQYF. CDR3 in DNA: TGTGCCAGCAGAAACGGACTAGCGGGGCTAGATACGCAGTATTTT.

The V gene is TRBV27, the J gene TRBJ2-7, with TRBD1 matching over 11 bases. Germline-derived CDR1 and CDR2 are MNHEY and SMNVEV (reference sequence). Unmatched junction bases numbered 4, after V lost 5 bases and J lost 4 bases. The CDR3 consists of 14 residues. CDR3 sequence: CASSRDRGGYEQYF. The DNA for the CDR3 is TGTGCCAGCAGTAGGGACAGGGGGGGTTACGAGCAGTACTTC.

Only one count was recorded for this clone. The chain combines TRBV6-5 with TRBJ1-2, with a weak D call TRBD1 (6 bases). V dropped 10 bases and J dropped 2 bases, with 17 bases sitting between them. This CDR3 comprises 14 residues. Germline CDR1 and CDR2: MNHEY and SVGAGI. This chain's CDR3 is CATRTVWPNYGYTF. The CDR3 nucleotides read TGTGCCACCCGGACAGTATGGCCCAACTATGGCTACACCTTC.

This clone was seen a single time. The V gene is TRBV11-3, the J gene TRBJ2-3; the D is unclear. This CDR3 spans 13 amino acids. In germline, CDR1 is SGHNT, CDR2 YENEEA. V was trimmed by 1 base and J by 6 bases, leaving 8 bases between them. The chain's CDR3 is CASSLGGRDTQYF. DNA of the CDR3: TGTGCCAGCAGCTTAGGGGGTCGGGATACGCAGTATTTT.

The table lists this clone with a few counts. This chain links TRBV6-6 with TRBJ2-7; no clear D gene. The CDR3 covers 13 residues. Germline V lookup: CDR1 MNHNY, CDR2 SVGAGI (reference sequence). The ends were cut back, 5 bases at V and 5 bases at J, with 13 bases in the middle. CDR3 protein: CASSRSVGNEQYF. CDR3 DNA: TGTGCCAGCAGTAGGAGCGTAGGAAACGAGCAGTACTTC.

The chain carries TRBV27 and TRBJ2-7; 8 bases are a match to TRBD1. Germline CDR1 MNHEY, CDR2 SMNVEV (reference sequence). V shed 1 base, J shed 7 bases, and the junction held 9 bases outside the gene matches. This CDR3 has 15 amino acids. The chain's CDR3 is CASSLYDRGLGEQYF. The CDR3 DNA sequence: TGTGCCAGCAGTTTATATGACAGGGGATTGGGGGAGCAGTACTTC.

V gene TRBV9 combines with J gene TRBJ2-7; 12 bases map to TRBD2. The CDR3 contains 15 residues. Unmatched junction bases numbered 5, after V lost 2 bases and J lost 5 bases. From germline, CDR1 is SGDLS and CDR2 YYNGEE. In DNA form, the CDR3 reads TGTGCCAGCAGCGTTGGACTAGCGGGGAGGGACGAGCAGTACTTC. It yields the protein CASSVGLAGRDEQYF.

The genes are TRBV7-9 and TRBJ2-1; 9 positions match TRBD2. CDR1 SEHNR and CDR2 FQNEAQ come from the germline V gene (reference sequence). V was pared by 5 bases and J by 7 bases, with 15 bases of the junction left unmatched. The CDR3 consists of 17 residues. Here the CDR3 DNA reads TGTGCCAGCAGCCCAGGGGGTGATAGCGGGAGTTTGAATGAGCAGTTCTTC. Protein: CASSPGGDSGSLNEQFF.

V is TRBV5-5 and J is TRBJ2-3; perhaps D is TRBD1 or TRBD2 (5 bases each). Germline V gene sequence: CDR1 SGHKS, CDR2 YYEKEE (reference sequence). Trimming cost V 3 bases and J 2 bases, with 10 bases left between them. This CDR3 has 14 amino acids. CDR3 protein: CASSSGPITDTQYF. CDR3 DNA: TGTGCCAGCAGCTCGGGACCGATCACAGATACGCAGTATTTT.

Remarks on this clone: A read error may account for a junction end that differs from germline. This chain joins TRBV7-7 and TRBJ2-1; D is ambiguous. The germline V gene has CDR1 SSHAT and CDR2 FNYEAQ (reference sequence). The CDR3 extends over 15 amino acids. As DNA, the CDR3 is TGTGCTAGCAGCTTAGCCGAAGGCTCCTACAATGAGCAGTTCTTC. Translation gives CASSLAEGSYNEQFF.

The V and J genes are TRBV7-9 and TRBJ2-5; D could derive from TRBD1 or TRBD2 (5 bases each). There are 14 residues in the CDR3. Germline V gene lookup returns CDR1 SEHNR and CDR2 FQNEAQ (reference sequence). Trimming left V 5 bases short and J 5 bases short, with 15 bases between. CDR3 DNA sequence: TGTGCCAGCAGCCAGAGTCAGGGAGTGGAGACCCAGTACTTC. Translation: CASSQSQGVETQYF. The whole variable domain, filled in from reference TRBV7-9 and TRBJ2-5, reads DTGVSQNPRHKITKRGQNVTFRCDPISEHNRLYWYRQTLGQGPEFLTYFQNEAQLEKSRLLSDRFSAERPKGSFSTLEIQRTEQGDSAMYLCASSQSQGVETQYFGPGTRLLVL.

CDR3 protein: CASSARETGLFNAYEQYF. Written as DNA, the CDR3 is TGTGCCAGCAGCGCCCGAGAGACGGGACTCTTTAACGCCTACGAGCAGTACTTC. The V call is TRBV9, the J call TRBJ2-7; D might be TRBD2 (6 bases). This CDR3 region has 18 residues. V was clipped by 3 bases and J by 2 bases, with 24 bases between them. Germline V lookup: CDR1 SGDLS, CDR2 YYNGEE.

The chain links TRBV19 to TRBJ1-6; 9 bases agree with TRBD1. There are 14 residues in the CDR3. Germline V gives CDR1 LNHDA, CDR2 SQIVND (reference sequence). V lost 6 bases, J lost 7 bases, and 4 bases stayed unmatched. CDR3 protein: CASRGQGENSPLHF. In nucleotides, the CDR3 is TGTGCCAGTAGGGGACAGGGTGAGAATTCACCCCTCCACTTT. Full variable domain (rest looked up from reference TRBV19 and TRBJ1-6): DGGITQSPKYLFRKEGQNVTLSCEQNLNHDAMYWYRQDPGQGLRLIYYSQIVNDFQKGDIAEGYSVSREKKESFPLTVTSAQKNPTAFYLCASRGQGENSPLHFGNGTRLTVT.

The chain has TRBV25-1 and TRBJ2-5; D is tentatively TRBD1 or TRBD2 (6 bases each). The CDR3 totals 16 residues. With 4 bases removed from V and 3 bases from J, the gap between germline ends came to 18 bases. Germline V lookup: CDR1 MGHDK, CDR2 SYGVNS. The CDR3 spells CASSGLGGNWKETQYF. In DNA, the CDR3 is TGTGCCAGCAGTGGACTAGGGGGGAATTGGAAAGAGACCCAGTACTTC. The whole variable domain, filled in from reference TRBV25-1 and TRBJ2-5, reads EADIYQTPRYLVIGTGKKITLECSQTMGHDKMYWYQQDPGMELHLIHYSYGVNSTEKGDLSSESTVSRIRTEHFPLTLESARPSHTSQYLCASSGLGGNWKETQYFGPGTRLLVL.

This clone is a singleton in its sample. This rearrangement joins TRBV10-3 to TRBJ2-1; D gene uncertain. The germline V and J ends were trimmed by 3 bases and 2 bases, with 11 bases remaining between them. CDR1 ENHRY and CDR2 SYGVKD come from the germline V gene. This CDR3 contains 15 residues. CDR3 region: CAISDGLTAYNEQFF. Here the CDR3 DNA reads TGTGCCATCAGTGATGGGCTAACAGCCTACAATGAGCAGTTCTTC.

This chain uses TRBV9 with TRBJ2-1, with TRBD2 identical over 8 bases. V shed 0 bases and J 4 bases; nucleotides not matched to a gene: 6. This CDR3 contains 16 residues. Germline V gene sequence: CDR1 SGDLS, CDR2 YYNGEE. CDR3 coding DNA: TGTGCCAGCAGCGTAGGGCTAGCGGGCCTATACAATGAGCAGTTCTTC. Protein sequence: CASSVGLAGLYNEQFF.

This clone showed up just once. CDR3 DNA: TGTGCCACCCGCACGGCGGCGTCCTCCTACAATGAGCAGTTCTTC. This translates into CATRTAASSYNEQFF. The V gene is TRBV19, the J gene TRBJ2-1; no clear D gene. The CDR3 spans 15 residues. Deletions cut 10 bases from V and 0 bases from J, with 16 bases between. Germline V lookup: CDR1 LNHDA, CDR2 SQIVND (reference sequence).

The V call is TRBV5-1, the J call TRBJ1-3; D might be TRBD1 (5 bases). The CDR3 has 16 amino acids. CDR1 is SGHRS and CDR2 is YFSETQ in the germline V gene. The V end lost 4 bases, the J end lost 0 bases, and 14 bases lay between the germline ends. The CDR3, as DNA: TGCGCCAGCAGCAGAACCGGGACTCCCTCTGGAAACACCATATATTTT. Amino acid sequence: CASSRTGTPSGNTIYF.

The CDR3 protein is CASSPRVSLDTGELFF. CDR3 bases: TGTGCCAGCTCACCAAGGGTCTCCTTAGACACCGGGGAGCTGTTTTTT. V usage is TRBV18 and J usage is TRBJ2-2; D not certain. V was clipped by 2 bases and J by 3 bases, with 13 bases between them. The CDR3 loop spans 16 amino acids. CDR1 and CDR2 from the germline V gene are KGHSH and LQKENI.

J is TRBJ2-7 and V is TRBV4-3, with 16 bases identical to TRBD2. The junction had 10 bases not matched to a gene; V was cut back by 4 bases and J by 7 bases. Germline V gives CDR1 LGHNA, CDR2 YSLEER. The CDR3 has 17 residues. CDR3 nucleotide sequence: TGCGCCAGCAGCCCCTACGGGACTAGCGGGAGGGATAAAGAGCAGTACTTC. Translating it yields CASSPYGTSGRDKEQYF.

The chain's CDR3 is CASSQDRASSTSQFF. The CDR3 nucleotides are TGCGCCAGCAGCCAAGATAGGGCCAGTTCAACTTCTCAGTTCTTC. The chain joins TRBV4-1 to TRBJ2-1; no firm D call. The CDR3 is 15 residues long. V lost 0 bases and J 13 bases, leaving 19 bases between the germline ends. The germline CDR1 and CDR2 sequences are MGHRA and YSYEKL.